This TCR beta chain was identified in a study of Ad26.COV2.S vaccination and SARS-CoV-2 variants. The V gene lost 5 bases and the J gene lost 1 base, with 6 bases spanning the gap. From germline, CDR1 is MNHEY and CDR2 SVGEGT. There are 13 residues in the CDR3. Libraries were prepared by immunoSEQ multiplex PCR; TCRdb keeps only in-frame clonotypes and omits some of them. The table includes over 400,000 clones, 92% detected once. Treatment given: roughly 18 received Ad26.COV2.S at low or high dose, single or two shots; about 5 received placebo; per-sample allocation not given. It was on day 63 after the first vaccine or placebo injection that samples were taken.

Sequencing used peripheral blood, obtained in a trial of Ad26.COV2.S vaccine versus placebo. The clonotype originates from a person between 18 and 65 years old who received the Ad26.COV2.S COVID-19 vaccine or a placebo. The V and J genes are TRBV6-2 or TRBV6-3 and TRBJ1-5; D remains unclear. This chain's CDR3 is CASSPLSNQPQHF. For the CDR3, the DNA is TGTGCCAGCAGTCCCCTAAGCAATCAGCCCCAGCATTTT.